These T cell receptor beta chains were read from a single sample in a study of blood T cell repertoires in COVID-19. Here immunoSEQ multiplex PCR was the method, and the copy in TCRdb shows in-frame clones only, minus some. The sample includes around 450,000 clones, approximately 86% seen only once; the top ten take roughly 0.7%. The sequenced sample was PBMCs or T cells enriched from blood (not recorded which). The source is a woman aged 18 to 35 who had recovered from COVID-19. Each CDR3 is given with its conserved first and last residue. A D gene is named only where the DNA matches it firmly. Expanded clones are given a class, and other clones once, few, many or no size at all.

J	size	V	D	CDR3	DNA
TRBJ1-2	once	TRBV29-1	TRBD1	CSVDGSTPAGTGGSYGYTF	TGCAGCGTTGATGGTTCTACACCCGCGGGGACAGGGGGCTCATATGGCTACACCTTC
TRBJ1-6	NA	TRBV7-2	NA	CASSLASGSPLHF	TGTGCCAGCAGCTTAGCTTCGGGTTCACCCCTCCACTTT
TRBJ2-7	NA	TRBV27	NA	CASSFRVSGLYEQYF	TGTGCCAGCAGTTTCCGGGTGTCAGGGCTGTACGAGCAGTACTTC
TRBJ2-3	NA	TRBV9	NA	CASSDRVNREGRASTDTQYF	TGTGCCAGCAGCGACAGAGTTAACAGGGAGGGGCGCGCTAGCACAGATACGCAGTATTTT
TRBJ1-4	NA	TRBV2	TRBD1	CASSERDSRSTNEKLFF	TGTGCCAGCAGTGAAAGGGACAGCCGCTCAACTAATGAAAAACTGTTTTTT
TRBJ2-1	NA	TRBV10-3	NA	CAISETGIARGVHNEQFF	TGTGCCATCAGTGAAACGGGGATAGCCAGGGGGGTTCACAATGAGCAGTTCTTC
TRBJ1-5	NA	TRBV5-5	NA	CASSLTGMSNQPQHF	TGTGCCAGCAGCTTGACAGGTATGAGCAATCAGCCCCAGCATTTT
TRBJ2-3	NA	TRBV28	TRBD1	CASSRRDRSTDTQYF	TGTGCCAGCAGTCGACGGGACAGGAGCACAGATACGCAGTATTTT
TRBJ2-7	NA	TRBV6-5	NA	CASHPQGGAYEQYF	TGTGCCAGCCACCCCCAGGGGGGAGCCTACGAGCAGTACTTC
TRBJ1-5	NA	TRBV18	NA	CASSPSRSPFDQPQHF	TGTGCCAGCTCACCATCGAGGTCCCCATTCGATCAGCCCCAGCATTTT
TRBJ1-5	NA	TRBV28	NA	CASKGLQGNQPQHF	TGTGCCAGCAAGGGGCTTCAGGGCAATCAGCCCCAGCATTTT
TRBJ1-1	NA	TRBV20-1	TRBD1	CSAAGTAEAFF	TGCAGTGCTGCGGGGACAGCCGAAGCTTTCTTT
TRBJ1-2	few	TRBV28	NA	CASREESYGYTF	TGTGCCAGCAGGGAGGAGTCCTATGGCTACACCTTC
TRBJ1-1	NA	TRBV30	TRBD1	CAWSVPRGYGTEAFF	TGTGCCTGGAGTGTACCCAGGGGGTATGGCACTGAAGCTTTCTTT
TRBJ2-1	NA	TRBV15	TRBD2	CATSWRTSVTYNEQFF	TGTGCCACCAGCTGGCGGACTAGCGTAACCTACAATGAGCAGTTCTTC
TRBJ2-1	NA	TRBV3-1/TRBV3-2	NA	CASSTQGGEQFF	TGTGCCAGCAGCACCCAGGGCGGCGAGCAGTTCTTC
TRBJ1-4	NA	TRBV11-2	NA	CASSLEAGHLEKLFF	TGTGCCAGCAGCTTAGAGGCAGGACATTTGGAAAAACTGTTTTTT
TRBJ2-1	NA	TRBV5-5	TRBD1	CASSLEVAGQGNEQFF	TGTGCCAGCAGCTTGGAAGTCGCCGGACAGGGAAATGAGCAGTTCTTC
TRBJ1-1	NA	TRBV5-4	NA	CASSRGSRTEAFF	TGTGCCAGCAGCAGGGGTAGTAGAACTGAAGCTTTCTTT
TRBJ1-2	NA	TRBV4-1	TRBD1	CASSLPPGQGAIDYGYTF	TGCGCCAGCAGTCTGCCTCCGGGACAGGGGGCTATAGACTATGGCTACACCTTC
TRBJ2-5	NA	TRBV2	NA	CASSEGLAETQYF	TGTGCCAGCAGTGAAGGGCTAGCGGAGACCCAGTACTTC
TRBJ1-2	NA	TRBV6-4	NA	CASRRDTSANYGYTF	TGTGCCAGCAGACGGGACACCTCAGCTAACTATGGCTACACCTTC
TRBJ1-5	NA	TRBV5-1	NA	CASRAGMESNQPQHF	TGCGCCAGCAGGGCAGGGATGGAGAGCAATCAGCCCCAGCATTTT
TRBJ2-7	once	TRBV7-9	NA	CASSFSADYEQYF	TGTGCCAGCAGCTTCTCAGCGGACTACGAGCAGTACTTC
TRBJ1-6	NA	TRBV30	NA	CAWSGTYGSPLHF	TGTGCCTGGAGTGGGACATATGGTTCACCCCTCCACTTT
TRBJ1-5	NA	TRBV7-2	NA	CASSPKGGASNQPQHF	TGTGCCAGCAGCCCAAAAGGGGGGGCGAGCAATCAGCCCCAGCATTTT
TRBJ2-3	once	TRBV14	NA	CASSQDWAGTQYF	TGTGCCAGCAGCCAAGATTGGGCTGGGACGCAGTATTTT
TRBJ1-1	NA	TRBV5-1	NA	CASSSGGAGEAFF	TGCGCCAGCAGCTCTGGTGGGGCTGGTGAAGCTTTCTTT
TRBJ2-2	NA	TRBV2	NA	CASSVQGGGELFF	TGTGCCAGCAGTGTGCAGGGCGGCGGGGAGCTGTTTTTT
TRBJ2-1	NA	TRBV4-2	NA	CASSREGESYWGNEQFF	TGTGCCAGCAGCCGAGAAGGGGAAAGCTATTGGGGCAATGAGCAGTTCTTC
TRBJ2-5	once	TRBV2	TRBD2	CASRKLAGGQETQYF	TGTGCCAGCAGGAAACTAGCGGGGGGACAAGAGACCCAGTACTTC
TRBJ1-4	once	TRBV2	TRBD1	CASSTGTGTEKLFF	TGTGCCAGCAGTACCGGGACAGGGACTGAAAAACTGTTTTTT
TRBJ2-7	NA	TRBV6-5	NA	CASSYSAGRYEQYF	TGTGCCAGCAGTTACTCAGCAGGGCGCTACGAGCAGTACTTC
TRBJ2-3	NA	TRBV19	TRBD2	CASSITASGEYF	TGTGCCAGTAGTATCACGGCTAGCGGGGAATATTTT
TRBJ2-2	NA	TRBV9	NA	CASSANTGELFF	TGTGCCAGCAGCGCAAACACCGGGGAGCTGTTTTTT
TRBJ2-4	NA	TRBV7-9	NA	CASSSQRALAKNIQYF	TGTGCCAGCAGCTCCCAGCGTGCTCTAGCCAAAAACATTCAGTACTTC
TRBJ2-4	NA	TRBV13	NA	CTSSSRGLAKNIQYF	TGTACCAGCAGCTCCAGGGGTTTAGCCAAAAACATTCAGTACTTC
TRBJ2-5	NA	TRBV19	NA	CASSKGAQETQYF	TGTGCCAGTAGTAAAGGGGCCCAAGAGACCCAGTACTTC
TRBJ2-5	few	TRBV5-1	NA	CASSLAPHREETQYF	TGCGCCAGCAGCTTGGCACCCCACCGGGAGGAGACCCAGTACTTC
TRBJ1-1	NA	TRBV19	NA	CAVQGQNTEAFF	TGTGCCGTCCAGGGGCAGAACACTGAAGCTTTCTTT
TRBJ2-5	NA	TRBV27	TRBD1	CASSLSPGQGKETQYF	TGTGCCAGCAGTTTATCGCCGGGACAGGGAAAAGAGACCCAGTACTTC
TRBJ1-2	NA	TRBV6-5	TRBD1	CASRKGGSPYGYTF	TGTGCCAGCAGAAAAGGGGGCTCCCCCTATGGCTACACCTTC
TRBJ2-3	NA	TRBV18	TRBD1	CASSHRDRATDTQYF	TGTGCCAGCTCACACCGGGACAGGGCAACAGATACGCAGTATTTT
TRBJ2-7	once	TRBV6-1	TRBD1	CASSERQGSSYEQYF	TGTGCCAGCAGTGAAAGACAGGGAAGCTCCTACGAGCAGTACTTC
TRBJ2-7	NA	TRBV6-1	TRBD2	CASSEGLAASYEQYF	TGTGCCAGCAGTGAAGGACTAGCGGCCTCCTACGAGCAGTACTTC
TRBJ1-1	NA	TRBV7-6	NA	CASSLGANTEAFF	TGTGCCAGCAGCTTAGGGGCGAACACTGAAGCTTTCTTT
TRBJ1-2	NA	TRBV3-1/TRBV3-2	NA	CASSQGGEALGYTF	TGTGCCAGCAGCCAAGGAGGAGAGGCCCTTGGCTACACCTTC
TRBJ2-7	NA	TRBV19	NA	CASSIDHAYEQYF	TGTGCCAGTAGTATAGATCATGCCTACGAGCAGTACTTC
TRBJ1-4	few	TRBV10-3	NA	CATRRDLDNEKLFF	TGTGCCACCCGGCGGGACCTTGATAATGAAAAACTGTTTTTT
TRBJ1-2	NA	TRBV6-2/TRBV6-3	TRBD1	CASSYPYRQGNGYTF	TGTGCCAGCAGTTACCCTTACCGACAGGGAAATGGCTACACCTTC
TRBJ2-1	NA	TRBV7-2	NA	CASRLNQESEQFF	TGTGCCAGCAGGTTAAACCAGGAAAGCGAGCAGTTCTTC
TRBJ2-7	once	TRBV28	TRBD1	CASSFADRAYEQYF	TGTGCCAGCAGTTTTGCGGACAGGGCCTACGAGCAGTACTTC
TRBJ2-4	NA	TRBV7-2	NA	CASSLVGGLAKNIQYF	TGTGCCAGCAGCTTAGTGGGGGGACTAGCCAAAAACATTCAGTACTTC
TRBJ2-3	once	TRBV4-1	TRBD1	CASSQDSPGQGSRDTQYF	TGCGCCAGCAGCCAAGATTCCCCGGGACAGGGTTCCCGGGATACGCAGTATTTT